This T cell receptor beta chain was sequenced for a study of T cell responses to AZD1222 COVID-19 vaccine. Findings of the study overall: The number of AZD1222 recipients seropositive at baseline was only 6 or 7. Across spike, vaccine-associated CD4 TCRs were found, dominant at 160-218 and 743-854. Unmutated variant regions reportedly attract nearly half of all spike-specific TCRs.

The method was immunoSEQ multiplex PCR; TCRdb's version includes in-frame clones alone and lacks a portion of them. This table holds tens of thousands of clones, approximately 89% found once. A word on this clone: Its antigen is unknown.

The analysis combined second doses at about 4 or about 12 weeks. This clonotype originated in an adult who received the AZD1222 COVID-19 vaccine. Sample: peripheral blood, taken 28 days after the second AZD1222 dose.

In DNA, the CDR3 is TGTGCCAGCAGCTTGGGTGGGGGATATGAGCAGTTCTTC. Its protein is CASSLGGGYEQFF. The chain recombines TRBV5-8 with TRBJ2-1; D is possibly TRBD1 or TRBD2 (5 bases each). CDR1 and CDR2 from the germline V gene are SGHTS and YDEGEE. This CDR3 contains 13 residues. Trimming stripped 0 bases from V and 8 bases from J, with 9 bases between.